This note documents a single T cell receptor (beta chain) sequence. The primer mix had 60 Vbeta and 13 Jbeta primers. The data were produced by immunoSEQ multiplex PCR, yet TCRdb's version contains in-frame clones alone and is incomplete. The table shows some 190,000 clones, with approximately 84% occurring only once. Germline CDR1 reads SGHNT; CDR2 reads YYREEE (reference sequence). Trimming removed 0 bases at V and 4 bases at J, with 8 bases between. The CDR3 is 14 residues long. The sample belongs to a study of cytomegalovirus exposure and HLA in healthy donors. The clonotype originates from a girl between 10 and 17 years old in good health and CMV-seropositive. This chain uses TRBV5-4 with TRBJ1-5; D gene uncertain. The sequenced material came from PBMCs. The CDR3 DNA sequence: TGTGCCAGCAGCTTGGAGGGAGGGAATCAGCCCCAGCATTTT. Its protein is CASSLEGGNQPQHF. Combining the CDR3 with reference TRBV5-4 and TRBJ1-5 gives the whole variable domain ETGVTQSPTHLIKTRGQQVTLRCSSQSGHNTVSWYQQALGQGPQFIFQYYREEENGRGNFPPRFSGLQFPNYSSELNVNALELDDSALYLCASSLEGGNQPQHFGDGTRLSIL.